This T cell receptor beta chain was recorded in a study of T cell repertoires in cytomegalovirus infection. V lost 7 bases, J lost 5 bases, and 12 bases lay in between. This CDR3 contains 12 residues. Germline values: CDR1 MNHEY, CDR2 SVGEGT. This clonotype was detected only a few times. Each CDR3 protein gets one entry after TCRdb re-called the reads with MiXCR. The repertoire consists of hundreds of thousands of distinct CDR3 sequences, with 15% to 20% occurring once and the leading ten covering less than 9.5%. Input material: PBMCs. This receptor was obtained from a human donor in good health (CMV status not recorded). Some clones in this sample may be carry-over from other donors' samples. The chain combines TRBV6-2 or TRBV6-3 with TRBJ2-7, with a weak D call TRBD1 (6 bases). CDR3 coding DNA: TGTGCCAGCACCCGCGACAGGAACGAGCAGTACTTC. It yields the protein CASTRDRNEQYF.